This is a list of T cell receptor beta chains from one sample in a study of blood T cell repertoires in COVID-19. The method was immunoSEQ multiplex PCR; TCRdb's version includes in-frame clones alone and lacks a portion of them. The sample consists of 200,000 to 300,000 clones, 75% to 90% of them appearing once. The sequenced sample was PBMCs or T cells enriched from blood (not recorded which). The receptors originated from a woman between 40 and 50 years old with acute COVID-19. Both conserved end residues are part of each CDR3. Each record gives: D gene, J gene, clone size, V gene, CDR3 DNA, CDR3 protein. A D gene is named only where the DNA matches it firmly. Expanded clones get a size class; other rows say once, few or many, or leave the size out.

-	TRBJ2-1	-	TRBV27	TGTGCCAGCAGTTTACTAGACTTACGGGAGAACCACCGGGAGCAGTTCTTC	CASSLLDLRENHREQFF
-	TRBJ1-4	-	TRBV19	TGTGCCAGTAGTATTTGGGGGGAGAATGAAAAACTGTTTTTT	CASSIWGENEKLFF
-	TRBJ1-1	-	TRBV4-1	TGCGCCAGCAGCCAAGATCCGACAGGCGTGAACACTGAAGCTTTCTTT	CASSQDPTGVNTEAFF
TRBD2	TRBJ2-1	-	TRBV7-8	TGTGCCAGCAGCATGAACAGCGGGAGCTCCTACAATGAGCAGTTCTTC	CASSMNSGSSYNEQFF
-	TRBJ2-1	-	TRBV7-2	TGTGCCAGCAGCTTAGTCATGGAGTCTGAGCAGTTCTTC	CASSLVMESEQFF
-	TRBJ1-6	-	TRBV19	TGTGCCAGTAGTCTGGCAGGTTTAAATTCACCCCTCCACTTT	CASSLAGLNSPLHF
TRBD2	TRBJ2-1	-	TRBV5-4	TGTGCCAGCAGCCGGACTAGCGGGAGAGCGGATGAGCAGTTCTTC	CASSRTSGRADEQFF
-	TRBJ1-1	-	TRBV29-1	TGCAGCGCCGATAGAGGCAAGGACACTGAAGCTTTCTTT	CSADRGKDTEAFF
TRBD1	TRBJ2-5	few	TRBV6-2/TRBV6-3	TGTGCCAGCAGTTACACAGGGGGATATGGGGACTTC	CASSYTGGYGDF
-	TRBJ2-3	many	TRBV30	TGTGCCTGGAGTCTGGGCGACATCTGCACAGATACGCAGTATTTT	CAWSLGDICTDTQYF
TRBD2	TRBJ2-3	-	TRBV7-8	TGTGCCAGCAGCCAGACTAGCGGGAGTGCAGATACGCAGTATTTT	CASSQTSGSADTQYF
TRBD1	TRBJ1-2	-	TRBV5-4	TGTGCCAGCAGCTCCGGGACAGCCGTTAACTATGGCTACACCTTC	CASSSGTAVNYGYTF
-	TRBJ2-7	once	TRBV5-1	TGCGCCAGCAGCTTGGTGGGGGGATCGTCCTACGAGCAGTACTTC	CASSLVGGSSYEQYF
-	TRBJ2-2	-	TRBV25-1	TGTGCCAGCAGTCGCGGGATGTCTACAACCGGGGAGCTGTTTTTT	CASSRGMSTTGELFF